This is a list of T cell receptor beta chains from one sample in a study of human T cells and chemical hapten exposure. One entry per CDR3 protein, called by TCRdb with MiXCR from the RACE reads. Of 100,000 or so distinct CDR3 sequences listed, over 9.5% are singletons. The sequencing here drew on whole blood, taken in connection with sensitization to the hapten diphenylcyclopropenone (DPC). Source of these receptors: a middle-aged man with alopecia areata. Some clones in this sample may be carry-over from other donors' samples. CDR3s include the opening cysteine and the closing phenylalanine or tryptophan. D genes are given only for firm matches. Clone size is shown for a subset of rows, as once, few, many or a class of expanded clone.

J gene: TRBJ1-6
CDR3 length: 12
D gene: .
V gene: TRBV11-2
clone size: few
CDR3 DNA: TGTGCCAGCAGCTATCAGGGTTCACCCCTCCACTTT
CDR3 protein: CASSYQGSPLHF

J gene: TRBJ2-1
CDR3 length: 15
D gene: .
V gene: TRBV7-2
clone size: .
CDR3 DNA: TGTGCCAGCACCATTGATAGCTTTTCCTACAATGAGCAGTTCTTC
CDR3 protein: CASTIDSFSYNEQFF

J gene: TRBJ2-1
CDR3 length: 17
D gene: TRBD2
V gene: TRBV3-1
clone size: many
CDR3 DNA: TGTGCCAGCAGCCAAGAAGTGTCTAGCGGATACTACAATGAGCAGTTCTTC
CDR3 protein: CASSQEVSSGYYNEQFF

J gene: TRBJ2-7
CDR3 length: 13
D gene: .
V gene: TRBV12-3/TRBV12-4
clone size: few
CDR3 DNA: TGTGCCAGCAGATCCGGGTTTAACTTGGAGCAGTACTTC
CDR3 protein: CASRSGFNLEQYF

J gene: TRBJ2-5
CDR3 length: 11
D gene: .
V gene: TRBV6-6
clone size: many
CDR3 DNA: TGTGCCAGCAGTGAAGCCGAGACCCAGTACTTC
CDR3 protein: CASSEAETQYF

J gene: TRBJ2-4
CDR3 length: 16
D gene: .
V gene: TRBV11-2
clone size: .
CDR3 DNA: TGTGCCAGCAGCTCGTTAGCGTCACTAGCCAAAAACATTCAGTACTTC
CDR3 protein: CASSSLASLAKNIQYF

J gene: TRBJ1-1
CDR3 length: 16
D gene: .
V gene: TRBV27
clone size: .
CDR3 DNA: TGTGCCAGCAGTAACACAGCTACTGTCCTGAACACTGAAGCTTTCTTT
CDR3 protein: CASSNTATVLNTEAFF

J gene: TRBJ1-2
CDR3 length: 12
D gene: .
V gene: TRBV7-9
clone size: many
CDR3 DNA: TGTGCCAGCAGCCCAGACAGTCCTGGCTACACCTTC
CDR3 protein: CASSPDSPGYTF

J gene: TRBJ1-3
CDR3 length: 18
D gene: .
V gene: TRBV4-2
clone size: many
CDR3 DNA: TGTGCCAGCAGCCAAGATAGGTTGGGGGGACACCTTGGAAACACCATATATTTT
CDR3 protein: CASSQDRLGGHLGNTIYF

J gene: TRBJ2-6
CDR3 length: 19
D gene: .
V gene: TRBV7-2
clone size: many
CDR3 DNA: TGTGCCAGCAGCTCACAAACGAGGGGAGGTATGGCTGGGGCCAACGTCCTGACTTTC
CDR3 protein: CASSSQTRGGMAGANVLTF

J gene: TRBJ1-5
CDR3 length: 15
D gene: .
V gene: TRBV30
clone size: .
CDR3 DNA: TGTGCCTGGAGCCACAAAGCGGCCAGCAATCAGCCCCAGCATTTT
CDR3 protein: CAWSHKAASNQPQHF

J gene: TRBJ2-3
CDR3 length: 16
D gene: .
V gene: TRBV7-9
clone size: .
CDR3 DNA: TGTGCCAGCAACCCTTATGGGGGAGCGGACACAGATACGCAGTATTTT
CDR3 protein: CASNPYGGADTDTQYF

J gene: TRBJ2-3
CDR3 length: 12
D gene: .
V gene: TRBV10-3
clone size: .
CDR3 DNA: TGTGCCATACAGGGCGGGGGAGATACGCAGTATTTT
CDR3 protein: CAIQGGGDTQYF

J gene: TRBJ2-3
CDR3 length: 11
D gene: .
V gene: TRBV27
clone size: .
CDR3 DNA: TGTGCCAGCATTATAGCGGATACGCAGTATTTT
CDR3 protein: CASIIADTQYF

J gene: TRBJ1-5
CDR3 length: 13
D gene: TRBD1
V gene: TRBV20-1
clone size: many
CDR3 DNA: TGCAGTGTCAACACAGGGGGCAATCAGCCCCAGCATTTT
CDR3 protein: CSVNTGGNQPQHF

J gene: TRBJ1-2
CDR3 length: 10
D gene: .
V gene: TRBV30
clone size: many
CDR3 DNA: TGTGTCTTGGGAGGCTATGGCTACACCTTC
CDR3 protein: CVLGGYGYTF

J gene: TRBJ2-7
CDR3 length: 16
D gene: TRBD2
V gene: TRBV6-5
clone size: .
CDR3 DNA: TGTGCCAGCAGTACATGGACTAGCGGGTCCTACAATGAGCAGTACTTC
CDR3 protein: CASSTWTSGSYNEQYF

J gene: TRBJ2-7
CDR3 length: 16
D gene: .
V gene: TRBV4-3
clone size: few
CDR3 DNA: TGCGCCAGCAGCCAAGGGATACAACCCGGGTGGCACGAGCAGTACTTC
CDR3 protein: CASSQGIQPGWHEQYF

J gene: TRBJ2-7
CDR3 length: 13
D gene: .
V gene: TRBV5-6
clone size: few
CDR3 DNA: TGTGCCAGCAGCATGGGTTCAGGGTACGAGCAGTACTTC
CDR3 protein: CASSMGSGYEQYF